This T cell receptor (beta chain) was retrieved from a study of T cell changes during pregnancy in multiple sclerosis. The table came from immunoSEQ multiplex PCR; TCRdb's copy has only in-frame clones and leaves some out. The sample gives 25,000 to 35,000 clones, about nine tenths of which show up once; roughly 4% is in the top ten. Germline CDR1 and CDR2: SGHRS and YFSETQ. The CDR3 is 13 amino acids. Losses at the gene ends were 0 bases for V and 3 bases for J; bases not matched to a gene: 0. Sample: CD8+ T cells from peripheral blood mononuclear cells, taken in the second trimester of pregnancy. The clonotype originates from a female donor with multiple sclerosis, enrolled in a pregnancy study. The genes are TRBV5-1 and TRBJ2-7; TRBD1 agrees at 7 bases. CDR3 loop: CASSLGTGYEQYF. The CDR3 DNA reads TGCGCCAGCAGCTTGGGGACAGGCTACGAGCAGTACTTC.